The clone carrying this TCR beta chain showed up just a few times. TCRdb passed the 5' RACE reads through MiXCR, listing each CDR3 protein once. The sample gives about 48,000 distinct CDR3 sequences, 19% of which show up once; roughly 3% is in the top ten. This sample is part of a study of chronic HIV infection and antiretroviral therapy. This CDR3 has 15 residues. Trimming shortened V by 0 bases and J by 3 bases, and 12 bases separated the two germline ends. The germline V gene encodes CDR1 SGHRS and CDR2 YFSETQ. Sequencing used peripheral blood. The TCR comes from an adult who had HIV and had not received antiretroviral therapy, or was an uninfected healthy control (not recorded which). V and J are TRBV5-1 and TRBJ1-1; D remains ambiguous. CDR3 in amino acids: CASSLGRTADTEAFF. The CDR3 bases are TGCGCCAGCAGCTTGGGAAGGACCGCGGACACTGAAGCTTTCTTT.